The clone carrying this T cell receptor (beta chain) is a singleton in its sample. No antigen is known for it. A much more abundant neighbour one base away suggests this may be a read error. This sample was included in a study of T cell repertoires in cytomegalovirus infection. Study-level background: Public TCR beta signatures marked donors with CMV infection and the matching HLA. Study-wide results and limits: Across the ex vivo response, the dominant clonotypes were HLA-C-restricted CMV-specific TCR beta clonotypes. Totalled public TCR beta family frequency picked out people who carried CMV plus the relevant HLA.

J lost 5 bases, V lost 1 base, and 5 bases had no gene match. The CDR3 extends over 14 amino acids. The germline V gene encodes CDR1 SGHTA and CDR2 FQGNSA. TCRdb passed the reads through MiXCR, listing each CDR3 protein once. There are 55,000 to 70,000 distinct CDR3 sequences in the sample; approximately 22% occur only once, and almost 80% lies in the top ten. The source material was PBMCs, sequenced either directly or after in vitro stimulation (not recorded which). The receptor comes from a human donor in good health (CMV status not recorded). Some clones in this sample may be carry-over from other donors' samples. This chain joins TRBV7-2 and TRBJ2-7; 7 bases line up with TRBD2. The CDR3 DNA follows: TGTGCCAGCAGCTTAGAGGGAGGGCAGCACGAGCAGTACTTC. Translating it yields CASSLEGGQHEQYF.